The 20 T cell receptor beta chains in this list originate from one sample, sequenced in a study of tumor-infiltrating lymphocytes in primary liver carcinoma. Production of TCR beta cDNA used around 500 ng total RNA together with a constant-region primer. Modified slightly, ARM-PCR produced TCR beta libraries over three nested multiplex PCR rounds. Forward primers for TRBV1-TRBV30 and a C-beta reverse primer served the first two PCR rounds, at about 11 cycles each. A single record per CDR3 protein comes from TCRdb applying MiXCR to the multiplex PCR reads. Seen here are more than 45,000 distinct CDR3 sequences, 70% to 75% observed once, and the top ten hold about 25%. Extraction of RNA together with DNA used roughly 20-33 mg of unsorted bulk tissue. The sample consisted of liver tumor tissue from sampling region 3. Subset meaning: tumor region T3, left-lateral pole. These receptors all come from a man between 35 and 55 years old with primary liver carcinoma and hepatitis B virus infection.

A remark on this clonotype: Lacking the conserved final phenylalanine or tryptophan, this CDR3 likely reflects a read error. This chain connects TRBV7-8 to TRBJ2-3; TRBD2 matches at 7 bases. Germline V lookup: CDR1 SGHVS, CDR2 FQNEAQ. The CDR3 runs to 14 residues. Written as DNA, the CDR3 is TGTGTCAGCAGCTTAGGACTAGGCACAGATACGCAGTATCTT. Its translation is CVSSLGLGTDTQYL.

This clonotype qualifies as medium-sized (0.01 to 0.1%). The chain has TRBV29-1 and TRBJ2-1; 8 nucleotides agree with TRBD1. Looked up from germline, CDR1 is SQVTM and CDR2 is ANQGSEA. Trimming took 7 bases from V and 5 from J; bases not matched to a gene: 10. CDR3 length equals 14 residues. The CDR3 DNA is TGCAGCGCCGTCTCCGGGACAGGCAACAATGAGCAGTTCTTC. This translates into CSAVSGTGNNEQFF.

The genes are TRBV12-3 or TRBV12-4 and TRBJ2-7; D remains ambiguous. This CDR3 contains 14 residues. V lost 5 bases, J lost 7 bases, and 18 bases lay in between. As DNA, the CDR3 is TGTGCCAGCAGTGGCCCCCCACGGCTCTATGAGCAGTACTTC. Translated: CASSGPPRLYEQYF.

With respect to this clonotype: The missing conserved phenylalanine or tryptophan at the end of this CDR3 makes a read error likely. This chain joins TRBV11-2 and TRBJ1-4; D might be TRBD1 (5 bases). In germline, CDR1 is SGHAT, CDR2 FQNNGV. CDR3 length: 14 residues. The CDR3 coding sequence is TGCGCCAGCAGCTTAGAGGTTGGGGACGAAAAACTGTTTTAC. This sequence encodes CASSLEVGDEKLFY.

The chain employs TRBV10-3 and TRBJ2-3; no reliable D call. Germline values: CDR1 ENHRY, CDR2 SYGVKD. The CDR3 extends over 14 amino acids. Deletions cut 3 bases from V and 0 bases from J, with 7 bases between. The chain's CDR3 is CAISDRPSTDTQYF. In DNA form, the CDR3 reads TGTGCCATCAGTGATAGACCGAGCACAGATACGCAGTATTTT.

A word on this clonotype: The conserved phenylalanine or tryptophan normally closing the CDR3 is absent here, so this likely arose from a read error. The rearrangement joins TRBV6-1 to TRBJ2-2; D call uncertain. The length of the CDR3 is 13 residues. V lost 5 bases and J 8 bases, leaving 12 bases between the germline ends. Germline CDR1 is MNHNS and CDR2 is SASEGT. CDR3 sequence (DNA): TGTGCCAGCAGTAAACACGGAGCAGGGGAGCTGTTTCTT. Residues: CASSKHGAGELFL.

As to this clonotype: At one end, the junction sequence differs from germline, possibly due to a read error. The chain joins TRBV6-1 to TRBJ2-7; 9 bases align to TRBD1. The germline V gene has CDR1 MNHNS and CDR2 SASEGT. CDR3 length: 20 residues. CDR3 region: CASSGGVPGQGGWSSYEQYF. The CDR3 DNA reads as TGTGCGAGCAGTGGAGGGGTTCCGGGACAGGGAGGATGGAGCTCCTACGAGCAGTACTTC.

Points on this clonotype: The CDR3 does not end in the conserved phenylalanine or tryptophan, so this is likely a read error. The chain has TRBV7-9 and TRBJ2-3, with 15 bases identical to TRBD2. This CDR3 spans 17 amino acids. The V gene end was trimmed by 5 bases and the J gene end by 4 bases; junction bases not matched to a gene: 7. Germline V gene sequence: CDR1 SEHNR, CDR2 FQNEAQ (reference sequence). The CDR3 sequence is CASSLWTSGRVSDTQYI. The DNA for the CDR3 is TGTGCCAGCAGCCTGTGGACTAGCGGGAGGGTCTCAGATACGCAGTATATT.

In this sample, this clonotype is medium-sized. The chain combines TRBV6-5 with TRBJ2-1; perhaps TRBD2 as D (5 bases). This CDR3 is built from 12 residues. Germline CDR1 MNHEY, CDR2 SVGAGI. V lost 8 bases and J lost 0, with 5 bases in between. The CDR3 loop is CASRDSYNEQFF. CDR3 coding DNA: TGTGCCAGCCGGGACTCCTACAATGAGCAGTTCTTC.

About this clonotype itself: At one of its ends the junction is not consistent with the germline gene, which may arise from a read error. The V and J genes are TRBV11-2 and TRBJ2-3, with a tentative D call TRBD2 (5 bases). In germline, CDR1 is SGHAT, CDR2 FQNNGV. CDR3 length: 14 residues. CDR3 residues: CAGRAWEPADAQYF. The CDR3 DNA sequence: TGTGCCGGACGGGCATGGGAGCCCGCAGATGCGCAGTATTTT.

Points on this clonotype: The junction and the germline gene differ at one end; a read error may be behind it. The chain employs TRBV29-1 and TRBJ2-1; TRBD1 matches at 11 bases. Per germline, CDR1 SQVTM and CDR2 ANQGSEA. The CDR3 sequence is 14 residues long. The CDR3 bases are TGCAGCGGATTGCCGGGACAGGGGGTGTGTGAGCAGTCCTTC. This sequence encodes CSGLPGQGVCEQSF.

V usage is TRBV4-1 and J usage is TRBJ2-3; 7 bases fit TRBD2. The trim removed 11 bases at V and 6 bases at J, leaving 17 bases unmatched. This CDR3 is built from 15 residues. Germline V gene data show CDR1 as MGHRA and CDR2 as YSYEKL. The CDR3 sequence is CAVSQAGTARDTQYF. Written as DNA, the CDR3 is TGCGCCGTCAGCCAAGCGGGGACTGCCAGGGATACGCAGTATTTT.

This clonotype was recorded many times. This rearrangement joins TRBV7-8 to TRBJ1-3; no clear D gene. Per germline, CDR1 SGHVS and CDR2 FQNEAQ. The CDR3 is made up of 16 amino acids. Deletions cut 1 base from V and 0 bases from J, with 10 bases between. In DNA, the CDR3 is TGTGCCAGCAGCTTAGGAGGACTGTTCTCTGGAAACACCATATATTTT. Its protein product is CASSLGGLFSGNTIYF.

Comments on this clonotype: Germline and junction disagree at one end, which may indicate a read error. The rearrangement links TRBV12-3 or TRBV12-4 to TRBJ2-1, with 11 positions matching TRBD2. This CDR3 is built from 14 residues. CDR3 nucleotide sequence: TGTGCTAGCCGCGGACTAGCGGGTCCCAATGGGCAGTTCTTC. Translation: CASRGLAGPNGQFF.

This clonotype has at least ten counts. This chain links TRBV5-1 with TRBJ2-3; D perhaps matches TRBD2 (6 bases). The CDR3 sequence is 14 residues long. CDR1 is SGHRS and CDR2 is YFSETQ in the germline V gene. V dropped 7 bases and J dropped 1 base, with 13 bases sitting between them. The CDR3 DNA reads as TGCGCCAGCTCACGCGGGGTGGGCACAGATACGCAGTATTTT. Its protein is CASSRGVGTDTQYF.

As concerns this clonotype: At one end, the junction sequence differs from germline, possibly due to a read error. V is TRBV7-8 and J is TRBJ1-1; D possibly corresponds to TRBD1 (6 bases). The CDR3 sequence is 14 residues long. Germline lookup yields CDR1 SGHVS and CDR2 FQNEAQ. For the CDR3, the DNA is TGTGCCAGCAGTCCACAGGGTTTTGACTCTGAGGCTTTCTTT. It yields the protein CASSPQGFDSEAFF.

This clonotype was counted only a few times. The chain uses TRBV4-1 and TRBJ2-7; a possible D gene is TRBD2 (5 bases). This CDR3 has 16 amino acids. V was cut by 4 bases and J by 4 bases, with 20 bases left in between. CDR1 is MGHRA, CDR2 YSYEKL, per germline. The CDR3 reads CASSPDRSSGPYEQYF. CDR3 nucleotides: TGCGCCAGCAGCCCTGACCGGTCGAGCGGACCTTACGAGCAGTACTTC.

About this clonotype: One end of the junction varies from germline; a read error may be responsible. The chain combines TRBV11-2 with TRBJ2-5; perhaps TRBD1 as D (6 bases). The CDR3 spans 17 residues. Germline CDR1 SGHAT, CDR2 FQNNGV. The CDR3 loop is CASGLVSGGSRQETHYF. The CDR3 nucleotides read TGTGCCAGCGGCTTAGTCAGTGGGGGCAGTCGACAAGAGACCCATTACTTC. Looking up the rest from reference TRBV11-2 and TRBJ2-5 gives the full variable domain: EAGVAQSPRYKIIEKRQSVAFWCNPISGHATLYWYQQILGQGPKLLIQFQNNGVVDDSQLPKDRFSAERLKGVDSTLKIQPAKLEDSAVYLCASGLVSGGSRQETHYFGPGTRLLVL.

This chain joins TRBV6-1 and TRBJ1-5; D remains unclear. Trimming removed 6 bases from V and 15 bases from J, with 21 bases in between. CDR3 length: 13 residues. Per the germline V gene, CDR1 is MNHNS and CDR2 is SASEGT. As DNA, the CDR3 is TGTGCCAGCAGCAGGTGGGGAGGTCAGCCCAGGCATTTT. This gives the protein CASSRWGGQPRHF.

Concerning this clonotype itself: The CDR3 does not end in the conserved phenylalanine or tryptophan, so this is likely a read error. The V gene is TRBV12-3 or TRBV12-4, the J gene TRBJ2-7, with TRBD2 as a possible D gene (5 bases). Trimming left V 4 bases short and J 4 bases short, with 14 bases between. The CDR3 spans 14 residues. This CDR3 reads CASSSDPSSYEQYI. The DNA for the CDR3 is TGTGCCAGCAGTTCAGACCCTAGCTCGTACGAGCAGTACATC.